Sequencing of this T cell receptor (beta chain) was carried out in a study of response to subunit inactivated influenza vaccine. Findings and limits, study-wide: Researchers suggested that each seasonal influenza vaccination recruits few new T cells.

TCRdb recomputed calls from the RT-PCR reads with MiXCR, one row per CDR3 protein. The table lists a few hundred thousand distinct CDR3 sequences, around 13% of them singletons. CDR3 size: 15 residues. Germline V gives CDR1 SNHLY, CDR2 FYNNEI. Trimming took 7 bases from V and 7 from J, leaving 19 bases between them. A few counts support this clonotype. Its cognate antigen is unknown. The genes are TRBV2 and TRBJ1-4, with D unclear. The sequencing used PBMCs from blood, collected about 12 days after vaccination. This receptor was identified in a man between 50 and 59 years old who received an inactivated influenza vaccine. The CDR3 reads CASKILNFEGEKLFF. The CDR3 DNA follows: TGTGCCAGCAAAATTTTGAATTTCGAAGGTGAAAAACTGTTTTTT.